Shown below are 8 T cell receptor beta chains from a single sample sequenced in a study of PD-1 and CTLA-4 blockade in melanoma. Profiling relied on immunoSEQ multiplex PCR, and the TCRdb table lists in-frame clones only, not all of them. The table shows some 21,000 clones, with 88% occurring only once. The specimen comprised CD8+ T cells from peripheral blood, sampled before anti-PD-1 treatment. These receptors originate from a human donor with melanoma.

This chain uses TRBV19 with TRBJ2-7; a possible D gene is TRBD1 (6 bases). V was shortened by 4 bases and J by 5 bases, with 15 bases between the two germline ends. The CDR3 covers 14 residues. Germline CDR1 is LNHDA and CDR2 is SQIVND (reference sequence). This CDR3 reads CASSTTGTSHEQYF. Written as DNA, the CDR3 is TGTGCCAGTAGTACCACCGGGACATCCCACGAGCAGTACTTC.

The chain combines TRBV7-9 with TRBJ1-1; 7 nucleotides match TRBD1. Germline loops: CDR1 SEHNR, CDR2 FQNEAQ (reference sequence). The V and J ends lost 1 base and 2 bases, in that order; junction bases with no gene match: 16. This CDR3 comprises 19 residues. CDR3 residues: CASSLVGGGSTAPNTEAFF. DNA of the CDR3: TGTGCCAGCAGCTTAGTTGGAGGGGGCTCGACCGCCCCTAACACTGAAGCTTTCTTT.

The chain couples TRBV6-2 or TRBV6-3 to TRBJ1-2; D is ambiguous. The CDR3 spans 12 residues. In germline, CDR1 is MNHEY, CDR2 SVGEGT. V was shortened by 2 bases and J by 12 bases, with 13 bases between the two germline ends. CDR3 in DNA: TGTGCCAGCAGTTACGCCGACCCTCATCACACCTTC. It specifies CASSYADPHHTF.

The chain couples TRBV7-8 to TRBJ1-2; D may be TRBD1 (5 bases). Germline V CDR1 and CDR2: SGHVS, FQNEAQ. The CDR3 consists of 15 residues. V was cut by 5 bases and J by 8 bases, with 21 bases left in between. The CDR3 reads CASSTTGNDQIGYTF. DNA for the CDR3: TGTGCCAGCAGCACAACAGGAAACGACCAGATAGGCTACACCTTC.

This rearrangement joins TRBV15 to TRBJ2-7, with 9 bases lining up with TRBD2. The CDR3 is 17 amino acids. Germline assignment: CDR1 LNHNV and CDR2 YYDKDF (reference sequence). The V and J ends lost 4 bases and 0 bases, in that order; junction bases with no gene match: 10. CDR3 sequence: CATSTLGGGVYSYEQYF. The DNA of the CDR3 is TGTGCCACCAGCACCTTGGGCGGGGGGGTGTACTCCTACGAGCAGTACTTC.

Judged by abundance, this clone is medium-sized (0.01 to 0.1%). CDR3 protein: CASSSELGQYF. The CDR3 DNA reads as TGCGCCAGCAGCTCGGAGTTAGGCCAGTACTTC. The chain couples TRBV5-1 to TRBJ2-5; D is unresolved. Deletions cut 3 bases from V and 10 bases from J, with 10 bases between. CDR3 length: 11 amino acids. CDR1 and CDR2 (germline): SGHRS, YFSETQ. The full variable domain, in which reference TRBV5-1 and TRBJ2-5 provide the parts outside the CDR3, is KAGVTQTPRYLIKTRGQQVTLSCSPISGHRSVSWYQQTPGQGLQFLFEYFSETQRNKGNFPGRFSGRQFSNSRSEMNVSTLELGDSALYLCASSSELGQYFGPGTRLLVL.

CDR3 sequence: CASSSLDGDETYEQYF. As DNA, the CDR3 is TGTGCCAGCAGCTCCCTAGATGGAGACGAAACCTACGAGCAGTACTTC. The gene calls are TRBV7-2 and TRBJ2-7; unclear D gene. Germline V gene lookup returns CDR1 SGHTA and CDR2 FQGNSA. The CDR3 sequence is 16 residues long. Trimming took 4 bases from V and 2 from J, leaving 18 bases between them.

The rearrangement links TRBV2 to TRBJ1-1, with 8 nucleotides matching TRBD1. V was clipped by 7 bases and J by 5 bases; unmatched bases: 6. Germline CDR1 reads SNHLY; CDR2 reads FYNNEI. The CDR3 is 13 residues long. CDR3 loop: CASIWTGNTEAFF. CDR3 coding DNA: TGTGCCAGCATCTGGACAGGGAATACTGAAGCTTTCTTT.